This TCR beta chain came from a study of T cell repertoires in cytomegalovirus infection. For the study at large: Well-studied HLA-B-restricted epitopes and recently identified HLA-C-restricted epitopes of CMV were both used in the study. Study-wide points: Carriage of CMV together with the relevant HLA was identifiable through cumulative public TCR beta family frequency.

This clonotype was counted only a few times. Its antigen remains unidentified. TCRdb fed the reads into MiXCR, producing one record per CDR3 protein. Of 900,000 to 950,000 distinct CDR3 sequences listed, approximately 31% are singletons. The sequence was collected from a human donor in good health (CMV status not recorded). Some clones in this sample may be carry-over from other donors' samples. Sequenced material: cultured CD8+ T cells from PBMCs, taken from culture after CMV antigen stimulation.

The CDR3: CASSLGENTGELFF. DNA for the CDR3: TGTGCCAGCAGTCTAGGGGAGAACACCGGGGAGCTGTTTTTT. The chain links TRBV5-6 to TRBJ2-2, with D possibly TRBD1 on 5 matching bases. Deletions cut 5 bases from V and 1 base from J, with 9 bases between. The CDR3 extends over 14 amino acids. Germline V gives CDR1 SGHDT, CDR2 YYEEEE.